The clone carrying this T cell receptor (beta chain) was recorded only once. This sample is part of a study of technical replicates of blood from a few donors. Method: immunoSEQ multiplex PCR; TCRdb's copy keeps in-frame clones and lacks some. Here the sample spans about 70,000 clones, roughly 98% being singletons. What was sequenced was T cells isolated from PBMCs. The receptor's source is a human donor in good health.

CDR3 coding DNA: TGTGCCAGCAGCTTCCCAGGGACTGATTATGGCTACACCTTC. It specifies CASSFPGTDYGYTF. The V and J genes are TRBV11-2 and TRBJ1-2; D possibly corresponds to TRBD1 (5 bases). The V and J ends lost 3 bases and 5 bases respectively, with 13 bases between them. Per the germline V gene, CDR1 is SGHAT and CDR2 is FQNNGV. CDR3 length: 14 amino acids.